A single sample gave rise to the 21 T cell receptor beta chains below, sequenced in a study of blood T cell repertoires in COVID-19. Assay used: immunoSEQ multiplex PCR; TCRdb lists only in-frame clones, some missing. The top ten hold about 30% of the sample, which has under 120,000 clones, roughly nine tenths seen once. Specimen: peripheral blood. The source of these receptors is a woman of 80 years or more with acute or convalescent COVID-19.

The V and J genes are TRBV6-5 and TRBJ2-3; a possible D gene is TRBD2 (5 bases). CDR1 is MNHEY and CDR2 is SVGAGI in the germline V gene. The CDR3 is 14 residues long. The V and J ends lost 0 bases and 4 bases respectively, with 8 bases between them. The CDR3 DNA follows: TGTGCCAGCAGTTACTCGTCGGGGTCAGATACGCAGTATTTT. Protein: CASSYSSGSDTQYF.

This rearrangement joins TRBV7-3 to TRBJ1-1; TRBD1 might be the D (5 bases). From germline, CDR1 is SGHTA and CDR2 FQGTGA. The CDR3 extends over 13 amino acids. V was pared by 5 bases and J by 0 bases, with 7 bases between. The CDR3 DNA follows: TGTGCCAGCAGCACGACAGTGAACACTGAAGCTTTCTTT. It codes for CASSTTVNTEAFF.

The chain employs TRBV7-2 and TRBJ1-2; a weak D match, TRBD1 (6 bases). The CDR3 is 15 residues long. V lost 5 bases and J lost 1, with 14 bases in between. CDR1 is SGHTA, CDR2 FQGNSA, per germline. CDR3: CASSQQGSLNYGYTF. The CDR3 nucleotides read TGTGCCAGCAGCCAACAGGGTTCCCTTAACTATGGCTACACCTTC.

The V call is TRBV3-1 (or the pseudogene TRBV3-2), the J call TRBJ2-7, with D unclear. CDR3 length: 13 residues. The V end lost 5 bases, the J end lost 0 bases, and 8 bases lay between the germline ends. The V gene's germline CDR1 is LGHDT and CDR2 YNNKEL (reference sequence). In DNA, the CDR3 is TGTGCCAGCAGCACGCACAACTCCTACGAGCAGTACTTC. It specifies CASSTHNSYEQYF.

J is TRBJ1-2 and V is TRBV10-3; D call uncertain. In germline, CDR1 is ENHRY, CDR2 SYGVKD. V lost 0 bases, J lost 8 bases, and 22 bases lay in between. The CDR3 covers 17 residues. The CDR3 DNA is TGTGCCATCAGTGAGTCGAAGACGCTCAGGCCGTCTAGCGGCTACACCTTC. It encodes CAISESKTLRPSSGYTF.

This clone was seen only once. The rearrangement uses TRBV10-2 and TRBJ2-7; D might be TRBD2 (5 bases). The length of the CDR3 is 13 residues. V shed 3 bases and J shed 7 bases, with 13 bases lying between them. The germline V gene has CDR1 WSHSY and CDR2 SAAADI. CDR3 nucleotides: TGCGCCAGCAGTGAACTAGGAACGGGGGAGCAGTACTTC. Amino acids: CASSELGTGEQYF.

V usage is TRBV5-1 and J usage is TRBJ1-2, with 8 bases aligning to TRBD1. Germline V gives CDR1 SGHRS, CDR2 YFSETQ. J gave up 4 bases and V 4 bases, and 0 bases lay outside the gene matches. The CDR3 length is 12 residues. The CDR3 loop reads CASSTGGYGYTF. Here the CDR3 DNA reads TGCGCCAGCAGCACAGGGGGCTATGGCTACACCTTC.

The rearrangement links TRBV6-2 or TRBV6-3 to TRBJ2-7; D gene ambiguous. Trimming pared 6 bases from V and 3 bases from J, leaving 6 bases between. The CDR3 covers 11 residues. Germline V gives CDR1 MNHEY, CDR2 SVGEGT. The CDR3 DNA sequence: TGTGCCAGCAGCCACAACTACGAGCAGTACTTC. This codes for CASSHNYEQYF.

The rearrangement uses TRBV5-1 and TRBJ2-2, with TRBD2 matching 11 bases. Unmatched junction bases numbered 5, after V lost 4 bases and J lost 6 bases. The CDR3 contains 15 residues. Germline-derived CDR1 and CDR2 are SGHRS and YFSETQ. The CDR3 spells CASSLSGGAPGELFF. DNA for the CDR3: TGCGCCAGCAGCCTTAGCGGGGGGGCCCCCGGGGAGCTGTTTTTT.

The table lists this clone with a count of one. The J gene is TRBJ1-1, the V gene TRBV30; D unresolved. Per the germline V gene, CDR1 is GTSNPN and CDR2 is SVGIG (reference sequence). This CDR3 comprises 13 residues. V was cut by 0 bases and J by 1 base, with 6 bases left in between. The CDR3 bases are TGTGCCTGGAGTGTACAAAGGAACACTGAAGCTTTCTTT. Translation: CAWSVQRNTEAFF.

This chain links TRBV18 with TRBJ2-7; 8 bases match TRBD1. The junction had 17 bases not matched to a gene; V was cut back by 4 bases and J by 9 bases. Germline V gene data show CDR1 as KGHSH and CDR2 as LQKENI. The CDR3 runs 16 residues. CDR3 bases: TGTGCCAGCTCACTCCCGGGCTCTTGGACAGGGACTTGGCAGTACTTC. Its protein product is CASSLPGSWTGTWQYF. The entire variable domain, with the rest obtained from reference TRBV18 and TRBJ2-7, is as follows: NAGVMQNPRHLVRRRGQEARLRCSPMKGHSHVYWYRQLPEEGLKFMVYLQKENIIDESGMPKERFSAEFPKEGPSILRIQQVVRGDSAAYFCASSLPGSWTGTWQYFGPGTRLTVT.

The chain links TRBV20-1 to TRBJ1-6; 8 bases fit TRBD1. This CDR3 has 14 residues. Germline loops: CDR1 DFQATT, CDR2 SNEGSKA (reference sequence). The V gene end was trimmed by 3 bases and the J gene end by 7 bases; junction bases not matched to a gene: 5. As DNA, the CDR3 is TGCAGTGCTAGTTTAGGACAGGGAAATTCACCCCTCCACTTT. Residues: CSASLGQGNSPLHF.

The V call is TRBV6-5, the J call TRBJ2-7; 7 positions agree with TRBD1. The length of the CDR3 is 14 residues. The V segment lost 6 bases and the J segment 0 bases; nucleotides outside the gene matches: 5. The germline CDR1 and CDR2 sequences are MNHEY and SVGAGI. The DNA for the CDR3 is TGTGCCAGCAGCCGGGGACAGAGCTCCTACGAGCAGTACTTC. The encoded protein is CASSRGQSSYEQYF.

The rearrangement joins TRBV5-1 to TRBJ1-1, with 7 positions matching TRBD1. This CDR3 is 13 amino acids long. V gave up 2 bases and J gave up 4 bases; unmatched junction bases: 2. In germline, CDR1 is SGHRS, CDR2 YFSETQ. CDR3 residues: CASSFGTATEAFF. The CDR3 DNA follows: TGCGCCAGCAGCTTTGGGACAGCCACTGAAGCTTTCTTT.

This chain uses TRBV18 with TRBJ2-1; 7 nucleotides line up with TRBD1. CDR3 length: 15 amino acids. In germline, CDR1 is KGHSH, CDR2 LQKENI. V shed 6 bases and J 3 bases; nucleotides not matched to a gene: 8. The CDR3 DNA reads TGTGCCAGCTCGCCAGTTCCAGGGGGCTACAATGAGCAGTTCTTC. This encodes CASSPVPGGYNEQFF.

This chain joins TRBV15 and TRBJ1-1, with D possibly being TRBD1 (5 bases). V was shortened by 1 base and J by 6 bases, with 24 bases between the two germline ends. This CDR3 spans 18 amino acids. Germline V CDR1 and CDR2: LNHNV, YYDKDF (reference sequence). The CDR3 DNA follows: TGTGCCACCAGCAGAGGCATGACCTCCACAGGACGAAGCTCTGAAGCTTTCTTT. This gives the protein CATSRGMTSTGRSSEAFF. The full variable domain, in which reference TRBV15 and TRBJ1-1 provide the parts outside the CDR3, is DAMVIQNPRYQVTQFGKPVTLSCSQTLNHNVMYWYQQKSSQAPKLLFHYYDKDFNNEADTPDNFQSRRPNTSFCFLDIRSPGLGDTAMYLCATSRGMTSTGRSSEAFFGQGTRLTVV.

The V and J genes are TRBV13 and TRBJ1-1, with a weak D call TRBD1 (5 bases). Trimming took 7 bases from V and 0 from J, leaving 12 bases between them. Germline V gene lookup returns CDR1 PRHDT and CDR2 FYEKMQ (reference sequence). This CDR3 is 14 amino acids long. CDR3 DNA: TGTGCCAGCACCTTTAGGGGCATGAACACTGAAGCTTTCTTT. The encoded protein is CASTFRGMNTEAFF.

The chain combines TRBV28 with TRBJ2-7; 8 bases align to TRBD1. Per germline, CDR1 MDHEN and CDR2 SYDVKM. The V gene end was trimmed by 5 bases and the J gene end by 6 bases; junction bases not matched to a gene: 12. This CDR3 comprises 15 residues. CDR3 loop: CASSPPGGTGGEQYF. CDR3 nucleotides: TGTGCCAGCAGTCCCCCGGGTGGGACAGGTGGCGAGCAGTACTTC. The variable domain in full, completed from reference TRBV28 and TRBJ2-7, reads DVKVTQSSRYLVKRTGEKVFLECVQDMDHENMFWYRQDPGLGLRLIYFSYDVKMKEKGDIPEGYSVSREKKERFSLILESASTNQTSMYLCASSPPGGTGGEQYFGPGTRLTVT.

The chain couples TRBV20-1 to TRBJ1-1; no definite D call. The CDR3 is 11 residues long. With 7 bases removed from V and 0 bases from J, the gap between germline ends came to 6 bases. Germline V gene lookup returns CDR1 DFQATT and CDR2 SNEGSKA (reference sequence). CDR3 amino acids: CSVRMNTEAFF. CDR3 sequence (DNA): TGCAGTGTCCGTATGAACACTGAAGCTTTCTTT.

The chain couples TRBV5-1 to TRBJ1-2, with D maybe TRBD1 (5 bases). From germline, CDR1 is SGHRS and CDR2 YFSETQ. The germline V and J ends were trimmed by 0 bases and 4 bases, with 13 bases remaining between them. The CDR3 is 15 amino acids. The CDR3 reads CASSLASAGPYGYTF. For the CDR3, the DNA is TGCGCCAGCAGCTTGGCCTCAGCAGGGCCCTATGGCTACACCTTC.

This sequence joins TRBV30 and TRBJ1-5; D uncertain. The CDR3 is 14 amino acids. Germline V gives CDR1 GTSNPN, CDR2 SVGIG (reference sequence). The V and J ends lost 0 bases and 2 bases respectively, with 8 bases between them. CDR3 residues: CAWSVRQGNQPQHF. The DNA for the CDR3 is TGTGCCTGGAGTGTACGGCAGGGCAATCAGCCCCAGCATTTT.